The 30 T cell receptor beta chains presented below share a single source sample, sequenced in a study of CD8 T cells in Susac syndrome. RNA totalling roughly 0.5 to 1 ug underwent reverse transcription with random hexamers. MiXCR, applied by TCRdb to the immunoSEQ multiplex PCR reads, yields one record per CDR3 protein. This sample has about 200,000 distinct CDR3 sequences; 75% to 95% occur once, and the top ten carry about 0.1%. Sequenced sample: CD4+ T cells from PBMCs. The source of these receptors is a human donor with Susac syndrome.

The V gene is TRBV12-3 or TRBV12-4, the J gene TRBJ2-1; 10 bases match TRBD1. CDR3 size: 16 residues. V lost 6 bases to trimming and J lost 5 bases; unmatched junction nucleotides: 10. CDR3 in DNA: TGTGCCAGCAGCCCTCCGACAGGGGGCTTAAACAATGAGCAGTTCTTC. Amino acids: CASSPPTGGLNNEQFF.

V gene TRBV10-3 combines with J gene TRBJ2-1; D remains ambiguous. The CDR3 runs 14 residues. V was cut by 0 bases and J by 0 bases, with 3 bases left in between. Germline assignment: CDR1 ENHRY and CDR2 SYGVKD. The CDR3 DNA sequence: TGTGCCATCAGTGAGTCGCTCTCCTACAATGAGCAGTTCTTC. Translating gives CAISESLSYNEQFF.

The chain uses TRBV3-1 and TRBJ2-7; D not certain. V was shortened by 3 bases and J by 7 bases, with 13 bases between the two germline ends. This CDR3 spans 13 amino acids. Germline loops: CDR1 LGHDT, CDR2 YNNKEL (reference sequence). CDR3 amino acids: CASSQGFFWEQYF. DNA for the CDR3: TGTGCCAGCAGCCAGGGCTTCTTTTGGGAGCAGTACTTC.

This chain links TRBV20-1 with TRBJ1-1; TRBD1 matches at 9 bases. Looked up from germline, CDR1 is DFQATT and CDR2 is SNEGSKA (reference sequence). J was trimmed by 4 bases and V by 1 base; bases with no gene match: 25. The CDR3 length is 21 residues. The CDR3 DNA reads TGCAGTGCTAGAGTCTCTCTAGGGTTGGGGACAGGGAGAGCCCGGGGCACTGAAGCTTTCTTT. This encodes CSARVSLGLGTGRARGTEAFF.

The CDR3 DNA reads as TGCAGCGTTGAAGTTCCGGGACCGACCTACAATGAGCAGTTCTTC. It codes for CSVEVPGPTYNEQFF. This chain links TRBV29-1 with TRBJ2-1; D may match TRBD1 or TRBD2 (5 bases each). Trimming stripped 1 base from V and 2 bases from J, with 12 bases between. Germline CDR1 reads SQVTM; CDR2 reads ANQGSEA. This CDR3 is built from 15 residues.

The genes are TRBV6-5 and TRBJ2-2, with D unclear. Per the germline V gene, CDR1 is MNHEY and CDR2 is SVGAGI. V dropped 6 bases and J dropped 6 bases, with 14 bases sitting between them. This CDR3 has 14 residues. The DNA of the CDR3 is TGTGCCAGCAGACCTCGGGTAGAGGCCGGGGAGCTGTTTTTT. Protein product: CASRPRVEAGELFF.

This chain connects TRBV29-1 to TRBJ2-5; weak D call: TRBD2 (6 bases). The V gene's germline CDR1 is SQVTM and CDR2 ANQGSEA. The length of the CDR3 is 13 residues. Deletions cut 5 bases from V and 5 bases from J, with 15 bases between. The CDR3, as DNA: TGCAGCGTTCCTTCTTGGGCGGGGGAGACCCAGTACTTC. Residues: CSVPSWAGETQYF.

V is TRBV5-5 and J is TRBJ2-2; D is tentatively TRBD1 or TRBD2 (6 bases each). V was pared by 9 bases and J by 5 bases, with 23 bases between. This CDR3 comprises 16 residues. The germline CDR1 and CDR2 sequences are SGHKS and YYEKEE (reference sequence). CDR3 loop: CATGAGGAVITGELFF. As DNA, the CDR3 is TGTGCCACGGGGGCTGGCGGCGCGGTGATAACCGGGGAGCTGTTTTTT. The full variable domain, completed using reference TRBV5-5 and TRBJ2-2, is DAGVTQSPTHLIKTRGQQVTLRCSPISGHKSVSWYQQVLGQGPQFIFQYYEKEERGRGNFPDRFSARQFPNYSSELNVNALLLGDSALYLCATGAGGAVITGELFFGEGSRLTVL.

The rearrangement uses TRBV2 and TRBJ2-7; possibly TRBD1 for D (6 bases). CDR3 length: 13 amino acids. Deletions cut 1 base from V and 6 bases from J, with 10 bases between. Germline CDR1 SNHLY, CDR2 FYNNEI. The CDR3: CASSEVTTGEQYF. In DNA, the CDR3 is TGTGCCAGCAGTGAAGTAACGACAGGCGAGCAGTACTTC. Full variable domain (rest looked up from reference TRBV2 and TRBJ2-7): EPEVTQTPSHQVTQMGQEVILRCVPISNHLYFYWYRQILGQKVEFLVSFYNNEISEKSEIFDDQFSVERPDGSNFTLKIRSTKLEDSAMYFCASSEVTTGEQYFGPGTRLTVT.

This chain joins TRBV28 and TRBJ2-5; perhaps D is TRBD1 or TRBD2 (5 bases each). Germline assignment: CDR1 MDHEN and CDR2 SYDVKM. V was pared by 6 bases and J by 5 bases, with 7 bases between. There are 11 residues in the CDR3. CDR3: CASRGTETQYF. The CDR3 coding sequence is TGTGCCAGCAGAGGGACGGAGACCCAGTACTTC.

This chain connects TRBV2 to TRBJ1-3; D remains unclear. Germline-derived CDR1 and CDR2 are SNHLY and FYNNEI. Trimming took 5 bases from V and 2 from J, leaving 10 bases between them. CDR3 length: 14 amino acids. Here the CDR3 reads CASSKTGAGNTIYF. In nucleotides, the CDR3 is TGTGCCAGCAGTAAGACCGGAGCTGGAAACACCATATATTTT.

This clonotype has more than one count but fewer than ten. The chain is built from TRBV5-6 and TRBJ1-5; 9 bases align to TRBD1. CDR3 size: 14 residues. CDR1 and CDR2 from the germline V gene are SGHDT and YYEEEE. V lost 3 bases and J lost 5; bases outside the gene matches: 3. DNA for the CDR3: TGTGCCAGCAGCTCGGGACAGGGAGATCAGCCCCAGCATTTT. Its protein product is CASSSGQGDQPQHF.

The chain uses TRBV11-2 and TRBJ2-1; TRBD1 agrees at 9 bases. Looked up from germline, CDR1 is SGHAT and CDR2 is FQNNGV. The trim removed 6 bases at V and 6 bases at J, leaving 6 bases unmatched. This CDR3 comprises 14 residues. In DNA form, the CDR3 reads TGTGCCAGCAGACCAGGACAGGGGATCAATGAGCAGTTCTTC. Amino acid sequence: CASRPGQGINEQFF. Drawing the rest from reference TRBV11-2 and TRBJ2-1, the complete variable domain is EAGVAQSPRYKIIEKRQSVAFWCNPISGHATLYWYQQILGQGPKLLIQFQNNGVVDDSQLPKDRFSAERLKGVDSTLKIQPAKLEDSAVYLCASRPGQGINEQFFGPGTRLTVL.

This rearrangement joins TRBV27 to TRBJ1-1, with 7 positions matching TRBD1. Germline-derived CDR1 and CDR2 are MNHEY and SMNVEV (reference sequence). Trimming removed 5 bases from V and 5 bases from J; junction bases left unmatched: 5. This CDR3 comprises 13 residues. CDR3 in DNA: TGTGCCAGCAGTGCACAGGGGAGTACTGAAGCTTTCTTT. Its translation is CASSAQGSTEAFF.

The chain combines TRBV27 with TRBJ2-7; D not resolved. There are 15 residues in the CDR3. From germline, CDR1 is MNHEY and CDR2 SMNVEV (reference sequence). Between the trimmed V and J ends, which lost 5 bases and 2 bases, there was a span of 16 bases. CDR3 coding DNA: TGTGCCAGCAGTCTACAGACGGGCGGAACCTACGAGCAGTACTTC. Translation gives CASSLQTGGTYEQYF.

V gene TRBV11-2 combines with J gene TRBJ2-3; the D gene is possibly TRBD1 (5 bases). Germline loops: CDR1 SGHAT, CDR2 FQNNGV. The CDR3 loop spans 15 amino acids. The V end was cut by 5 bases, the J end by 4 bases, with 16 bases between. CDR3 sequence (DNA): TGTGCCAGCAGCCCCGGACACTTAGAGGCAGATACGCAGTATTTT. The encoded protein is CASSPGHLEADTQYF.

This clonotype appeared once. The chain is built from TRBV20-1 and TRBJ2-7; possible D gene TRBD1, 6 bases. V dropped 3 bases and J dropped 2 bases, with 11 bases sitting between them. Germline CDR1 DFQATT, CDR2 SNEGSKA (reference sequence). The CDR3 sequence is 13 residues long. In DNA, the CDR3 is TGCAGTGCTAGCGGACAGTTCACCTACGAGCAGTACTTC. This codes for CSASGQFTYEQYF.

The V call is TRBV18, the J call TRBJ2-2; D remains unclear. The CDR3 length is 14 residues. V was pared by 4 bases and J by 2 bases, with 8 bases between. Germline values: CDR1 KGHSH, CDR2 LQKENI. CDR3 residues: CASSRADNTGELFF. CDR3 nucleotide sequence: TGTGCCAGCTCACGGGCAGATAACACCGGGGAGCTGTTTTTT. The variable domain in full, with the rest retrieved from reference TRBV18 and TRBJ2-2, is NAGVMQNPRHLVRRRGQEARLRCSPMKGHSHVYWYRQLPEEGLKFMVYLQKENIIDESGMPKERFSAEFPKEGPSILRIQQVVRGDSAAYFCASSRADNTGELFFGEGSRLTVL.

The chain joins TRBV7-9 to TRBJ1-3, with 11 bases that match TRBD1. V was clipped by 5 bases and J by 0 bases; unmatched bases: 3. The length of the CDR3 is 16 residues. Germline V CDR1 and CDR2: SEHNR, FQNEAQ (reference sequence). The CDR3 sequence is CASSRGQGGSGNTIYF. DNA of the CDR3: TGTGCCAGCAGCCGGGGACAGGGGGGCTCTGGAAACACCATATATTTT.

The CDR3: CASSQGDTGPYEAFF. For the CDR3, the DNA is TGTGCCAGCAGCCAAGGCGATACAGGACCCTATGAAGCTTTCTTT. This chain connects TRBV3-1 to TRBJ1-1; tentatively, D is TRBD1 (5 bases). There are 15 residues in the CDR3. Germline-derived CDR1 and CDR2 are LGHDT and YNNKEL (reference sequence). Trimming took off 1 base at V and 7 bases at J, with 16 bases between the two ends.

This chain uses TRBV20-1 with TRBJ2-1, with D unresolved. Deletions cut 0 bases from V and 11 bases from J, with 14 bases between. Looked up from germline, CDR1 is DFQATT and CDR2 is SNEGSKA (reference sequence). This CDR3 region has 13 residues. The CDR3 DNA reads TGCAGTGCTAGAGATGTATCTCTCTCACAGCAGTTCTTC. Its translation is CSARDVSLSQQFF.

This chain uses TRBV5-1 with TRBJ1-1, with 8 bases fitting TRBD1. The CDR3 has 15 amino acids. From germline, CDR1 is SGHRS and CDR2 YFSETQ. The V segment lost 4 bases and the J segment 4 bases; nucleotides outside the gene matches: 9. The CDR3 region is CASSELNQGATEAFF. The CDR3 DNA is TGCGCCAGCAGCGAGCTAAACCAGGGGGCCACTGAAGCTTTCTTT.

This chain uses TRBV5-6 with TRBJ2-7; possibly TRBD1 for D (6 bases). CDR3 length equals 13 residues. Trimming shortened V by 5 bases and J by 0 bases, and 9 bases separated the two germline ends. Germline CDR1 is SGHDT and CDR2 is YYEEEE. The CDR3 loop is CASSAGASYEQYF. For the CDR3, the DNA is TGTGCCAGCAGTGCAGGGGCCTCCTACGAGCAGTACTTC.

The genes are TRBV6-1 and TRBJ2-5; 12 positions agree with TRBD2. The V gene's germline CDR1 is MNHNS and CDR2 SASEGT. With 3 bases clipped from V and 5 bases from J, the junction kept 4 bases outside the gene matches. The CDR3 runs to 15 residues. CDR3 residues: CASSERLAGVETQYF. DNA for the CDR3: TGTGCCAGCAGTGAGCGACTAGCGGGGGTGGAGACCCAGTACTTC.

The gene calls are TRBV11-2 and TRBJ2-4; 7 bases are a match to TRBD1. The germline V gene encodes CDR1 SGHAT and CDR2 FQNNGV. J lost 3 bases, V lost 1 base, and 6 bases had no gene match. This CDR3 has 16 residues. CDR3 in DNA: TGTGCCAGCAGCTTAGTCTGGGACAGCTACAAAAACATTCAGTACTTC. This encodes CASSLVWDSYKNIQYF.

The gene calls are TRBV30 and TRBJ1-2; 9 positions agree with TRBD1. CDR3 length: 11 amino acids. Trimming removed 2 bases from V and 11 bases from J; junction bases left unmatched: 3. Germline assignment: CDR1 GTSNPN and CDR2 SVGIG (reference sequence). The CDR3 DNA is TGTGCCTGGAGTCGACAGGGGGGGTACACCTTC. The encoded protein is CAWSRQGGYTF.

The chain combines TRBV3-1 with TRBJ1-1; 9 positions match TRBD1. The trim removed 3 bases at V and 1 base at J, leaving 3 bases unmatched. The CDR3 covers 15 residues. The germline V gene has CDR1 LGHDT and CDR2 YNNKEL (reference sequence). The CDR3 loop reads CASSHRQGGNTEAFF. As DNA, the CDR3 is TGTGCCAGCAGCCATCGACAGGGGGGGAACACTGAAGCTTTCTTT.

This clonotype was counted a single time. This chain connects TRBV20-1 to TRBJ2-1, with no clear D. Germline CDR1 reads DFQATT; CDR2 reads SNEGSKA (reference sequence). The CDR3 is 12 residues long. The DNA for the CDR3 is TGCAGCCCTGATACTGGTTCCAATGAGCAGTTCTTC. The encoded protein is CSPDTGSNEQFF.

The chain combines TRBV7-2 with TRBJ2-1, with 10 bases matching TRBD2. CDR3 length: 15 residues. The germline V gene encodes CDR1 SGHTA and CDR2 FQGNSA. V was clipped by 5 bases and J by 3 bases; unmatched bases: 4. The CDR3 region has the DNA TGTGCCAGCAGCCTGACTAGCGGGCTCTACAATGAGCAGTTCTTC. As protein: CASSLTSGLYNEQFF.

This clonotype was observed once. CDR3 in DNA: TGTGCCAGCTCACCACAGAACAGGGTAATGAACACTGAAGCTTTCTTT. It specifies CASSPQNRVMNTEAFF. The J gene is TRBJ1-1, the V gene TRBV18; D may be TRBD1 (6 bases). Looked up from germline, CDR1 is KGHSH and CDR2 is LQKENI. The CDR3 has 16 residues. Trimming took 1 base from V and 0 from J, leaving 12 bases between them. Using reference TRBV18 and TRBJ1-1 for the parts outside the CDR3, the full variable domain is NAGVMQNPRHLVRRRGQEARLRCSPMKGHSHVYWYRQLPEEGLKFMVYLQKENIIDESGMPKERFSAEFPKEGPSILRIQQVVRGDSAAYFCASSPQNRVMNTEAFFGQGTRLTVV.